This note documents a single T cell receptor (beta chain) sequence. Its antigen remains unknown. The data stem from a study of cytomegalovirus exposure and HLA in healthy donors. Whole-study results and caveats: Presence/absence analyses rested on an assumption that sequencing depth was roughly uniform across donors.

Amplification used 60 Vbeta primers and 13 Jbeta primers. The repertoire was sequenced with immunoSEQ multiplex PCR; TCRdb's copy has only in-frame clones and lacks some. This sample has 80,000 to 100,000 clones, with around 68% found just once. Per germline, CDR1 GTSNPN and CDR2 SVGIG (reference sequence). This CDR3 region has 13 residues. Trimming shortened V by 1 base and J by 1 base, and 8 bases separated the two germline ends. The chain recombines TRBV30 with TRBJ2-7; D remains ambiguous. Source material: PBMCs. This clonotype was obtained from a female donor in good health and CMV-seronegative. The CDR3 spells CAWSETTSYEQYF. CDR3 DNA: TGTGCCTGGAGTGAGACGACTTCCTACGAGCAGTACTTC.